This TCR beta chain was observed in a study of monozygotic twins with inflammatory bowel disease. Overall study findings and caveats: The analysis yielded no support for one strong signal or clonotype associated with IBD.

Germline CDR1 SGHRS, CDR2 YFSETQ. This CDR3 has 16 residues. With regard to this clonotype: The antigen is not known.

Used for each TCR library was approximately 3,600 ng of total RNA. The authors ran two nested PCRs of 16 and 9 cycles on TCRalpha and TCRbeta cDNA. TCRdb reprocessed the 5' RACE reads and reports one entry per CDR3 protein, with no DNA. This repertoire includes approximately 400,000 distinct CDR3 sequences. The specimen sequenced was blood. This clonotype was obtained from a human donor with ulcerative colitis or Crohn's disease, or a healthy co-twin of an affected twin (not recorded which). The V call is TRBV5-1, the J call TRBJ2-7; the D call of TRBD2 rests on TCRdb alone, since no DNA is present to check it. The CDR3 loop reads CASSLGLAGAEYEQYF.